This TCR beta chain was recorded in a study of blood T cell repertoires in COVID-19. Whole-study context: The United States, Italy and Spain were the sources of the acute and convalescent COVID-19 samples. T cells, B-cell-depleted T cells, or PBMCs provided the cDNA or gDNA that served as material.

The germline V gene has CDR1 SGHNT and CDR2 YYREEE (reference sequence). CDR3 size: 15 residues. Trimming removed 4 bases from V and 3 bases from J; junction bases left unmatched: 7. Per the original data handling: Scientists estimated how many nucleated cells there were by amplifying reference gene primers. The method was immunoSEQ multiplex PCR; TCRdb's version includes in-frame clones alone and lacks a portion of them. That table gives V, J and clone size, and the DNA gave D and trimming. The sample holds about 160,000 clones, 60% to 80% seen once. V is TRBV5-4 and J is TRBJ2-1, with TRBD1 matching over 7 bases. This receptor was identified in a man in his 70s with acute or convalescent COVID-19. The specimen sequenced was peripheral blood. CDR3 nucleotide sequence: TGTGCCAGCAGCCTAGACAGGGCCAGCTACAATGAGCAGTTCTTC. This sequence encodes CASSLDRASYNEQFF.